What follows are 32 T cell receptor beta chains derived from one specimen sequenced in a study of follicular helper T cells after annual influenza vaccination. Produced via immunoSEQ multiplex PCR; TCRdb's table is partial and in-frame only. The profile shows more than 9,500 clones, nearly 80% of them singletons. Indicated time point: 2015-2016 season, pre-vaccination. Sequencing was performed on CXCR5+ CD38- circulating T follicular helper cells from blood, taken on the day of influenza vaccination. The subset denotes: circulating Tfh, non-naive CD4+CXCR5+PD-1+ (ICOS+CD38+ or ICOS-CD38-). These receptors originate from an adult who received the influenza vaccine.

The V call is TRBV19, the J call TRBJ2-5; 9 nucleotides match TRBD2. The J segment lost 5 bases and the V segment lost 2 bases, leaving 12 bases of the junction unmatched. Germline values: CDR1 LNHDA, CDR2 SQIVND (reference sequence). The CDR3 totals 17 residues. CDR3 region: CASSIPLGVAGVETQYF. The CDR3 nucleotides are TGTGCCAGTAGTATACCTTTGGGAGTAGCGGGGGTCGAGACCCAGTACTTC.

The CDR3 DNA reads as TGTGCCAGCAGCTTGGGTCCCGGGGCCAACGTCCTGACTTTC. Translation: CASSLGPGANVLTF. This chain links TRBV5-4 with TRBJ2-6; D uncertain. The germline gives CDR1 SGHNT, CDR2 YYREEE (reference sequence). V was cut by 0 bases and J by 4 bases, with 5 bases left in between. The CDR3 has 14 amino acids.

The chain employs TRBV11-2 and TRBJ2-7; D possibly corresponds to TRBD1 (5 bases). Germline CDR1 reads SGHAT; CDR2 reads FQNNGV. Trimming took off 6 bases at V and 4 bases at J, with 19 bases between the two ends. The CDR3 is made up of 15 amino acids. CDR3 sequence (DNA): TGTGCCAGCAGTCCCAGACACGAAGGGGAATACGAGCAGTACTTC. Translated, it gives CASSPRHEGEYEQYF.

As to this clone: The same CDR3 is also encoded by other DNA sequences in this sample. This chain uses TRBV2 with TRBJ1-1, with 7 bases matching TRBD1. The J segment lost 1 base and the V segment lost 5 bases, leaving 4 bases of the junction unmatched. The CDR3 consists of 14 residues. Germline V gene lookup returns CDR1 SNHLY and CDR2 FYNNEI. The CDR3 DNA is TGTGCCAGCAGTTTCGACAGGGCGAACACTGAAGCTTTCTTT. Residues: CASSFDRANTEAFF.

The rearrangement joins TRBV4-1 to TRBJ1-1; tentatively, D is TRBD1 (5 bases). The CDR3 runs 15 residues. Trimming took off 4 bases at V and 1 base at J, with 13 bases between the two ends. Germline V gene data show CDR1 as MGHRA and CDR2 as YSYEKL. CDR3 nucleotide sequence: TGCGCCAGCAGCCTACAGGACGGATCGAACACTGAAGCTTTCTTT. Protein sequence: CASSLQDGSNTEAFF.

This rearrangement joins TRBV30 to TRBJ1-2, with a tentative D call TRBD1 (6 bases). CDR1 is GTSNPN, CDR2 SVGIG, per germline (reference sequence). V lost 2 bases to trimming and J lost 2 bases, with 9 bases between them. CDR3 length: 13 residues. CDR3 bases: TGTGCCTGGAGTTGGGGGCGCAACTATGGCTACACCTTC. Translated: CAWSWGRNYGYTF.

The chain employs TRBV5-1 and TRBJ1-1; tentative D call: TRBD1 (6 bases). The germline gives CDR1 SGHRS, CDR2 YFSETQ. This CDR3 region has 14 residues. V lost 5 bases, J lost 4 bases, and 15 bases lay in between. CDR3 nucleotides: TGCGCCAGCAGGGACAGCTTACTTACCACTGAAGCTTTCTTT. Its translation: CASRDSLLTTEAFF.

V and J are TRBV7-2 and TRBJ1-6; 8 nucleotides align to TRBD1. This CDR3 contains 16 residues. The germline gives CDR1 SGHTA, CDR2 FQGNSA. V lost 5 bases to trimming and J lost 5 bases; unmatched junction nucleotides: 8. The CDR3 region is CASSDRGGGNNSPLHF. Here the CDR3 DNA reads TGTGCCAGCAGCGACAGGGGCGGGGGGAATAATTCACCCCTCCACTTT.

This chain connects TRBV28 to TRBJ2-5; TRBD2 matches at 10 bases. Losses at the gene ends were 6 bases for V and 4 bases for J; bases not matched to a gene: 5. CDR1 is MDHEN and CDR2 is SYDVKM in the germline V gene. CDR3 length equals 14 residues. CDR3 sequence (DNA): TGTGCCAGCAGCCTAGTAGCGGGGGGAGAGACCCAGTACTTC. This codes for CASSLVAGGETQYF.

This clone showed up just once. This CDR3 is CASRRERGASSDTQYF. In nucleotides, the CDR3 is TGTGCCAGCAGACGGGAGCGGGGGGCCAGCTCAGATACGCAGTATTTT. V is TRBV5-4 and J is TRBJ2-3; 9 nucleotides agree with TRBD2. V was clipped by 5 bases and J by 4 bases; unmatched bases: 11. The V gene's germline CDR1 is SGHNT and CDR2 YYREEE (reference sequence). The CDR3 length is 16 residues.

V and J are TRBV19 and TRBJ2-5; perhaps TRBD2 as D (6 bases). Germline V gives CDR1 LNHDA, CDR2 SQIVND (reference sequence). The CDR3 runs to 14 residues. V lost 4 bases to trimming and J lost 5 bases, with 14 bases between them. The CDR3, as DNA: TGTGCCAGTAGTAGGAGGGCCCGACTTGAGACCCAGTACTTC. Translating gives CASSRRARLETQYF.

The chain uses TRBV18 and TRBJ1-2, with TRBD1 matching 11 bases. Germline V lookup: CDR1 KGHSH, CDR2 LQKENI. The V segment lost 3 bases and the J segment 8 bases; nucleotides outside the gene matches: 2. This CDR3 is built from 13 residues. DNA of the CDR3: TGTGCCAGCTCACCGGGACAGGGGGAAGGCTACACCTTC. Translation gives CASSPGQGEGYTF.

V usage is TRBV15 and J usage is TRBJ2-7; TRBD1 aligns across 9 bases. This CDR3 is 18 amino acids long. Unmatched junction bases numbered 14, after V lost 2 bases and J lost 3 bases. CDR1 and CDR2 from the germline V gene are LNHNV and YYDKDF (reference sequence). CDR3 amino acids: CATSRSGTGSFGDYEQYF. CDR3 coding DNA: TGTGCCACCAGCAGATCCGGGACAGGGTCGTTTGGGGACTACGAGCAGTACTTC. The full variable domain, rest sourced from reference TRBV15 and TRBJ2-7, is DAMVIQNPRYQVTQFGKPVTLSCSQTLNHNVMYWYQQKSSQAPKLLFHYYDKDFNNEADTPDNFQSRRPNTSFCFLDIRSPGLGDTAMYLCATSRSGTGSFGDYEQYFGPGTRLTVT.

The V and J genes are TRBV7-2 and TRBJ2-5; TRBD1 might be the D (5 bases). Germline V gene sequence: CDR1 SGHTA, CDR2 FQGNSA. The CDR3 has 15 amino acids. Trimming removed 2 bases at V and 1 base at J, with 11 bases between. The CDR3 sequence: CASSLNKGSQETQYF. The DNA of the CDR3 is TGTGCCAGCAGCTTAAATAAGGGGTCCCAAGAGACCCAGTACTTC. Filled out from reference TRBV7-2 and TRBJ2-5, the complete variable domain reads GAGVSQSPSNKVTEKGKDVELRCDPISGHTALYWYRQSLGQGLEFLIYFQGNSAPDKSGLPSDRFSAERTGGSVSTLTIQRTQQEDSAVYLCASSLNKGSQETQYFGPGTRLLVL.

The chain combines TRBV4-2 with TRBJ2-3, with 12 bases that match TRBD2. This CDR3 region has 18 residues. Germline CDR1 and CDR2: LGHNA and YNFKEQ. After removal of 0 bases from V and 3 bases from J, the junction contained 7 bases not matched to a gene. The CDR3 loop is CASSQELAGGKLTDTQYF. Here the CDR3 DNA reads TGTGCCAGCAGCCAAGAGCTAGCGGGGGGGAAATTGACAGATACGCAGTATTTT.

The V call is TRBV2, the J call TRBJ2-1, with no clear D. V lost 5 bases and J 10 bases, leaving 15 bases between the germline ends. Germline-derived CDR1 and CDR2 are SNHLY and FYNNEI. CDR3 length equals 13 residues. The CDR3 DNA reads as TGTGCCAGCAGTCCAACGTCCCGAGGCGAGCAGTTCTTC. Amino acid sequence: CASSPTSRGEQFF.

CDR3 amino acids: CASSGGQGLGPYEQYF. The DNA of the CDR3 is TGTGCCAGCAGTGGGGGACAGGGCTTGGGACCCTACGAGCAGTACTTC. This chain connects TRBV6-1 to TRBJ2-7; 9 bases line up with TRBD1. J lost 2 bases, V lost 4 bases, and 9 bases had no gene match. The CDR3 contains 16 residues. Germline V CDR1 and CDR2: MNHNS, SASEGT.

V gene TRBV11-3 combines with J gene TRBJ2-5; possibly TRBD1 for D (7 bases). Trimming cost V 3 bases and J 3 bases, with 8 bases left between them. Germline CDR1 is SGHNT and CDR2 is YENEEA. This CDR3 is built from 13 residues. The CDR3 spells CASSFRGEETQYF. In DNA form, the CDR3 reads TGTGCCAGCAGCTTCAGGGGGGAAGAGACCCAGTACTTC.

The V and J genes are TRBV4-3 and TRBJ1-2; no firm D call. This CDR3 region has 13 residues. Trimming took 4 bases from V and 5 from J, leaving 11 bases between them. Germline lookup yields CDR1 LGHNA and CDR2 YSLEER. The CDR3 here is CASSPQEGYGYTF. The CDR3 region has the DNA TGCGCCAGCAGCCCCCAAGAGGGTTATGGCTACACCTTC.

This chain uses TRBV19 with TRBJ2-2; no firm D call. V was shortened by 5 bases and J by 1 base, with 17 bases between the two germline ends. CDR1 LNHDA and CDR2 SQIVND come from the germline V gene (reference sequence). The CDR3 consists of 17 residues. The CDR3 sequence is CASSPSGRTKNTGELFF. CDR3 in DNA: TGTGCCAGTAGTCCTTCCGGTCGAACCAAGAACACCGGGGAGCTGTTTTTT.

The chain recombines TRBV28 with TRBJ1-5; D call uncertain. The length of the CDR3 is 15 residues. Germline lookup yields CDR1 MDHEN and CDR2 SYDVKM. CDR3 nucleotides: TGTGCATGCAACACGGCGGAGGGAGGCAATCAGCCCCAGCATTTT. This translates into CACNTAEGGNQPQHF.

The CDR3 nucleotides are TGTGCCAGCAGCTTAGAAGTAGGCGGGGCGAGCTCCTACAATGAGCAGTTCTTC. Translated: CASSLEVGGASSYNEQFF. The V call is TRBV7-9, the J call TRBJ2-1, with D maybe TRBD2 (6 bases). This CDR3 region has 18 residues. V was pared by 1 base and J by 0 bases, with 16 bases between. Germline CDR1 is SEHNR and CDR2 is FQNEAQ (reference sequence).

The chain carries TRBV6-5 and TRBJ2-5; D could derive from TRBD1 or TRBD2 (6 bases each). Trimming pared 2 bases from V and 5 bases from J, leaving 12 bases between. This CDR3 is 14 amino acids long. Per germline, CDR1 MNHEY and CDR2 SVGAGI. The CDR3 DNA follows: TGTGCCAGCAGTTACATACAGGGACTTGAGACCCAGTACTTC. Amino acid sequence: CASSYIQGLETQYF.

This clone occurred a few times. The chain carries TRBV2 and TRBJ1-6; TRBD1 aligns across 9 bases. The CDR3 loop spans 13 amino acids. With V trimmed by 4 bases and J by 9 bases, 1 base remained unmatched. Germline lookup yields CDR1 SNHLY and CDR2 FYNNEI. As DNA, the CDR3 is TGTGCCAGCAGTGGGGACAGGGTTTCACCCCTCCACTTT. Amino acid sequence: CASSGDRVSPLHF.

The CDR3 DNA follows: TGTGCCAGCAGCAAAGCGCTTGGGGACAGGGGGCGACGGAACTATGGCTACACCTTC. Translation gives CASSKALGDRGRRNYGYTF. V and J are TRBV21-1 and TRBJ1-2; the listed D gene, TRBD1, was not tested against the DNA. TRBV21-1 is recorded as a pseudogene. The CDR3 has 19 amino acids.

This clone showed up just once. The CDR3 sequence: CASNIGGGWDTEAFF. The CDR3 DNA reads as TGTGCCAGCAACATAGGGGGGGGCTGGGACACTGAAGCTTTCTTT. The V gene is TRBV11-2, the J gene TRBJ1-1, with TRBD1 as a possible D gene (6 bases). Germline assignment: CDR1 SGHAT and CDR2 FQNNGV. The CDR3 is made up of 15 amino acids. Trimming shortened V by 7 bases and J by 3 bases, and 18 bases separated the two germline ends.

A word on this clone: At the DNA level, this CDR3 is encoded by other sequences in the same sample as well. The chain carries TRBV18 and TRBJ2-7; D is unclear. CDR3 size: 13 residues. Germline lookup yields CDR1 KGHSH and CDR2 LQKENI. Trimming cost V 3 bases and J 3 bases, with 9 bases left between them. CDR3 residues: CASSPAADYEQYF. CDR3 DNA sequence: TGTGCCAGCTCACCGGCAGCAGACTACGAGCAGTACTTC.

The chain employs TRBV5-4 and TRBJ2-1, with 8 nucleotides matching TRBD1. This CDR3 comprises 15 residues. V dropped 4 bases and J dropped 3; count of bases not matched to a gene: 6. Germline values: CDR1 SGHNT, CDR2 YYREEE (reference sequence). Written as DNA, the CDR3 is TGTGCCAGCAGCGGGCGACAGGGGAACTACAATGAGCAGTTCTTC. This codes for CASSGRQGNYNEQFF.

This chain joins TRBV14 and TRBJ2-3; D is perhaps TRBD1 (6 bases). The length of the CDR3 is 16 residues. Trimming removed 1 base from V and 0 bases from J, with 11 bases in between. Germline V lookup: CDR1 SGHDN, CDR2 FVKESK. For the CDR3, the DNA is TGTGCCAGCAGCCAAGTTGGGGGACATAGCACAGATACGCAGTATTTT. This sequence encodes CASSQVGGHSTDTQYF.

This rearrangement joins TRBV28 to TRBJ2-7; D not certain. Germline-derived CDR1 and CDR2 are MDHEN and SYDVKM. The CDR3 runs 15 residues. Trimming cost V 7 bases and J 6 bases, with 22 bases left between them. The CDR3, as DNA: TGTGCCAGCAAAGCTAGGCGGAACGATTGGGGCGAGCAGTACTTC. This codes for CASKARRNDWGEQYF.

V and J are TRBV19 and TRBJ2-2; maybe TRBD2 (5 bases). With 3 bases removed from V and 2 bases from J, the gap between germline ends came to 10 bases. CDR1 and CDR2 (germline): LNHDA, SQIVND (reference sequence). The CDR3 runs to 15 residues. CDR3 sequence (DNA): TGTGCCAGTAGTATCCGGGGTTACAACACCGGGGAGCTGTTTTTT. Translation: CASSIRGYNTGELFF.

V usage is TRBV7-9 and J usage is TRBJ1-1; D gene uncertain. V dropped 2 bases and J dropped 3 bases, with 4 bases sitting between them. The CDR3 consists of 12 residues. CDR1 SEHNR and CDR2 FQNEAQ come from the germline V gene (reference sequence). CDR3 protein: CASSLSHTEAFF. The CDR3, as DNA: TGTGCCAGCAGCTTAAGTCACACTGAAGCTTTCTTT.